These 26 T cell receptor beta chains were sequenced from one sample in a study of T cell repertoires in cytomegalovirus infection. TCRdb independently ran MiXCR on the reads; one entry per CDR3 protein. In the table there are roughly 250,000 distinct CDR3 sequences, roughly 22% of which are singletons. The sequencing sample was made of CD8+ T cells from PBMCs. Source of these receptors: a human donor in good health (CMV status not recorded). Some clones in this sample may be carry-over from other donors' samples.

The chain combines TRBV12-3 or TRBV12-4 with TRBJ2-7; a possible D gene is TRBD1 (5 bases). V lost 0 bases to trimming and J lost 8 bases, with 14 bases between them. This CDR3 contains 14 residues. The CDR3 sequence is CASSLAEDSYQQYF. CDR3 sequence (DNA): TGTGCCAGCAGTTTAGCGGAAGACAGTTACCAGCAGTACTTC.

The chain joins TRBV27 to TRBJ2-7; possible D gene TRBD1, 6 bases. Trimming pared 8 bases from V and 3 bases from J, leaving 14 bases between. The CDR3 extends over 13 amino acids. Germline CDR1 reads MNHEY; CDR2 reads SMNVEV (reference sequence). The CDR3 nucleotides are TGTGCCAGCGGCTACCGGGACAACTACGAGCAGTACTTC. Translated: CASGYRDNYEQYF.

The rearrangement links TRBV9 to TRBJ2-7; D not certain. The length of the CDR3 is 13 residues. V was pared by 3 bases and J by 2 bases, with 9 bases between. Germline V lookup: CDR1 SGDLS, CDR2 YYNGEE. CDR3 bases: TGTGCCAGCAGCGGGATTGACCCCTACGAGCAGTACTTC. This codes for CASSGIDPYEQYF.

V is TRBV20-1 and J is TRBJ1-1, with D maybe TRBD1 (6 bases). The germline CDR1 and CDR2 sequences are DFQATT and SNEGSKA (reference sequence). CDR3 size: 12 residues. Trimming cost V 6 bases and J 3 bases, with 11 bases left between them. DNA for the CDR3: TGCAGTGCCCGGACAGTTGACACTGAAGCTTTCTTT. Encoded protein: CSARTVDTEAFF.

This chain joins TRBV20-1 and TRBJ2-6; D unclear. Germline V gene sequence: CDR1 DFQATT, CDR2 SNEGSKA (reference sequence). The V gene lost 3 bases and the J gene lost 2 bases, with 14 bases spanning the gap. The CDR3 has 16 amino acids. The CDR3 spells CSASEKSITGANVLTF. CDR3 bases: TGCAGTGCTAGCGAGAAGTCCATAACTGGGGCCAACGTCCTGACTTTC.

This clonotype showed up just a few times. V usage is TRBV20-1 and J usage is TRBJ2-3, with TRBD2 as a possible D gene (6 bases). The CDR3 is 15 amino acids. V lost 6 bases and J 0 bases, leaving 16 bases between the germline ends. Germline values: CDR1 DFQATT, CDR2 SNEGSKA (reference sequence). CDR3 DNA sequence: TGCAGTGCCCGGCGGGGCGGGGCGAGCACAGATACGCAGTATTTT. Protein: CSARRGGASTDTQYF.

The gene calls are TRBV5-4 and TRBJ2-5; TRBD2 aligns across 10 bases. The CDR3 covers 15 residues. Losses at the gene ends were 2 bases for V and 5 bases for J; bases not matched to a gene: 6. The germline V gene encodes CDR1 SGHNT and CDR2 YYREEE (reference sequence). The CDR3 DNA follows: TGTGCCAGCAGCTTTAGAAGCGGGGGGGGGGAGACCCAGTACTTC. It specifies CASSFRSGGGETQYF.

This clonotype was observed a few times. CDR3 loop: CASSHTSALSYEQYF. DNA of the CDR3: TGTGCCAGCAGCCATACTAGCGCCTTATCCTACGAGCAGTACTTC. V usage is TRBV11-1 and J usage is TRBJ2-7, with 7 bases that match TRBD2. Germline V CDR1 and CDR2: SGHAT, FQDESV (reference sequence). This CDR3 is built from 15 residues. J gave up 1 base and V 5 bases, and 8 bases lay outside the gene matches.

The chain couples TRBV7-9 to TRBJ2-2; the D is unclear. Trimming stripped 7 bases from V and 6 bases from J, with 9 bases between. From germline, CDR1 is SEHNR and CDR2 FQNEAQ (reference sequence). The CDR3 has 12 residues. This chain's CDR3 is CASTFTSGELFF. For the CDR3, the DNA is TGTGCCAGCACCTTCACGTCCGGGGAGCTGTTTTTT.

This clonotype appeared a few times. The chain has TRBV29-1 and TRBJ2-1, with TRBD1 as a possible D gene (6 bases). The CDR3 extends over 17 amino acids. The germline CDR1 and CDR2 sequences are SQVTM and ANQGSEA. Trimming removed 5 bases at V and 6 bases at J, with 26 bases between. The CDR3 coding sequence is TGCAGCGTTACCGGGACATTAAGCCGCCCGGCGATCAATGAGCAGTTCTTC. It is translated as CSVTGTLSRPAINEQFF.

The chain recombines TRBV11-2 with TRBJ1-4; D remains ambiguous. The V and J ends lost 2 bases and 3 bases respectively, with 7 bases between them. Germline V gene data show CDR1 as SGHAT and CDR2 as FQNNGV. The CDR3 spans 14 residues. CDR3 amino acids: CASSLTGSNEKLFF. The CDR3 DNA is TGTGCCAGCAGCTTAACGGGGTCTAATGAAAAACTGTTTTTT. The variable domain in full, with the rest retrieved from reference TRBV11-2 and TRBJ1-4, is EAGVAQSPRYKIIEKRQSVAFWCNPISGHATLYWYQQILGQGPKLLIQFQNNGVVDDSQLPKDRFSAERLKGVDSTLKIQPAKLEDSAVYLCASSLTGSNEKLFFGSGTQLSVL.

The chain couples TRBV19 to TRBJ2-1; 9 bases fit TRBD1. The J segment lost 7 bases and the V segment lost 8 bases, leaving 3 bases of the junction unmatched. Germline-derived CDR1 and CDR2 are LNHDA and SQIVND (reference sequence). The CDR3 length is 12 residues. This chain's CDR3 is CASGQGLNEQFF. The CDR3 DNA reads as TGTGCCAGTGGACAGGGGCTTAATGAGCAGTTCTTC.

This clonotype was picked up a small number of times. V and J are TRBV4-2 and TRBJ2-1, with D maybe TRBD2 (5 bases). Trimming shortened V by 0 bases and J by 9 bases, and 18 bases separated the two germline ends. From germline, CDR1 is LGHNA and CDR2 YNFKEQ. This CDR3 comprises 16 residues. In nucleotides, the CDR3 is TGTGCCAGCAGCCAAGAAGGGTATCAAAGCGGCTTTGAGCAGTTCTTC. Translating it yields CASSQEGYQSGFEQFF.

This clonotype turned up a few times. The chain is built from TRBV7-9 and TRBJ1-1, with TRBD1 as a possible D gene (6 bases). This CDR3 region has 15 residues. Between the trimmed V and J ends, which lost 5 bases and 3 bases, there was a span of 16 bases. The germline gives CDR1 SEHNR, CDR2 FQNEAQ (reference sequence). DNA of the CDR3: TGTGCCAGCAGCCCCCCTTCCTCAGGGGACACTGAAGCTTTCTTT. Its protein is CASSPPSSGDTEAFF.

In this sample, this clonotype turned up many times. This chain links TRBV7-7 with TRBJ1-1; maybe TRBD1 (5 bases). Germline CDR1 reads SSHAT; CDR2 reads FNYEAQ (reference sequence). This CDR3 is built from 14 residues. Trimming stripped 5 bases from V and 6 bases from J, with 16 bases between. CDR3 bases: TGTGCCAGCAGCCCGAGGGACCCGGCCCCTGAAGCTTTCTTT. This translates into CASSPRDPAPEAFF.

This clonotype was seen many times. This rearrangement joins TRBV3-1 to TRBJ1-1, with D uncertain. This CDR3 comprises 13 residues. CDR1 is LGHDT and CDR2 is YNNKEL in the germline V gene (reference sequence). The ends were cut back, 4 bases at V and 1 base at J, with 7 bases in the middle. The CDR3 DNA is TGTGCCAGCAGCCCCTTCGGGAACACTGAAGCTTTCTTT. Translating gives CASSPFGNTEAFF. Together with reference TRBV3-1 and TRBJ1-1, the CDR3 gives the full variable domain: DTAVSQTPKYLVTQMGNDKSIKCEQNLGHDTMYWYKQDSKKFLKIMFSYNNKELIINETVPNRFSPKSPDKAHLNLHINSLELGDSAVYFCASSPFGNTEAFFGQGTRLTVV.

This chain joins TRBV10-3 and TRBJ1-2, with 12 bases aligning to TRBD1. Per the germline V gene, CDR1 is ENHRY and CDR2 is SYGVKD. V lost 10 bases to trimming and J lost 6 bases; unmatched junction nucleotides: 6. This CDR3 comprises 13 residues. The CDR3 coding sequence is TGTGCCACAAGGGACAGGGGGCGCGATGGCTACACCTTC. This sequence encodes CATRDRGRDGYTF.

This clonotype was recorded at least ten times. The rearrangement links TRBV7-8 to TRBJ2-1; 7 nucleotides align to TRBD2. CDR3 size: 15 residues. Germline CDR1 and CDR2: SGHVS and FQNEAQ. The junction had 14 bases not matched to a gene; V was cut back by 5 bases and J by 10 bases. CDR3 coding DNA: TGTGCCAGCAGCGGGATGGGGGGGTCTATTGTGGAGCAGTTCTTC. Translated: CASSGMGGSIVEQFF. The full variable domain, completed using reference TRBV7-8 and TRBJ2-1, is GAGVSQSPRYKVAKRGQDVALRCDPISGHVSLFWYQQALGQGPEFLTYFQNEAQLDKSGLPSDRFFAERPEGSVSTLKIQRTQQEDSAVYLCASSGMGGSIVEQFFGPGTRLTVL.

This clonotype has more than one count but fewer than ten. The chain recombines TRBV6-5 with TRBJ2-3, with 10 positions matching TRBD2. CDR1 MNHEY and CDR2 SVGAGI come from the germline V gene. The CDR3 has 15 residues. J gave up 5 bases and V 5 bases, and 7 bases lay outside the gene matches. The CDR3 region has the DNA TGTGCCAGCAGTAGGTTTAGCGGGGGGATAGATACGCAGTATTTT. Amino acids: CASSRFSGGIDTQYF.

This clonotype was counted between two and nine times. The genes are TRBV6-5 and TRBJ2-2, with 7 bases identical to TRBD1. The CDR3 is 15 residues long. CDR1 is MNHEY and CDR2 is SVGAGI in the germline V gene. V lost 0 bases, J lost 4 bases, and 2 bases stayed unmatched. The CDR3 sequence: CASSYSAGGTGELFF. CDR3 nucleotides: TGTGCCAGCAGTTACTCGGCAGGGGGCACCGGGGAGCTGTTTTTT.

The rearrangement links TRBV3-1 to TRBJ2-2; weak D call: TRBD2 (7 bases). V lost 4 bases, J lost 2 bases, and 17 bases lay in between. The CDR3 totals 17 residues. Germline values: CDR1 LGHDT, CDR2 YNNKEL (reference sequence). This CDR3 reads CASSREGGGENTGELFF. The CDR3 DNA is TGTGCCAGCAGCCGAGAAGGAGGGGGGGAAAACACCGGGGAGCTGTTTTTT.

The genes are TRBV2 and TRBJ2-7; tentatively, D is TRBD2 (6 bases). Trimming took off 4 bases at V and 4 bases at J, with 11 bases between the two ends. The CDR3 has 13 amino acids. Germline V lookup: CDR1 SNHLY, CDR2 FYNNEI. The CDR3 spells CASSAMAGYEQYF. The CDR3 bases are TGTGCCAGCAGTGCAATGGCGGGGTACGAGCAGTACTTC.

The chain is built from TRBV29-1 and TRBJ2-5; tentatively, D is TRBD1 or TRBD2 (5 bases each). Trimming left V 4 bases short and J 2 bases short, with 14 bases between. Germline CDR1 and CDR2: SQVTM and ANQGSEA. There are 14 residues in the CDR3. DNA for the CDR3: TGCAGCGTTGTATGGTCTTGGGGGCAAGAGACCCAGTACTTC. This codes for CSVVWSWGQETQYF.

The chain recombines TRBV28 with TRBJ1-2; 7 bases are shared with TRBD1. Germline CDR1 MDHEN, CDR2 SYDVKM. The CDR3 is 15 amino acids. The J segment lost 0 bases and the V segment lost 6 bases, leaving 7 bases of the junction unmatched. Here the CDR3 DNA reads TGTGCCAGCAGCGTTACCCAGGGGGCTAACTATGGCTACACCTTC. Translating gives CASSVTQGANYGYTF.

This chain joins TRBV29-1 and TRBJ1-1; D is uncertain. There are 14 residues in the CDR3. With 4 bases removed from V and 3 bases from J, the gap between germline ends came to 15 bases. The germline V gene encodes CDR1 SQVTM and CDR2 ANQGSEA. CDR3 sequence: CSVVGVGLYTEAFF. The CDR3 DNA reads TGCAGCGTTGTGGGAGTTGGATTATACACTGAAGCTTTCTTT.

In its sample, this clonotype was seen many times. This CDR3 is CASSDSAGGPFHEQYF. The CDR3, as DNA: TGTGCCAGCAGTGACTCCGCGGGGGGACCCTTCCACGAGCAGTACTTC. This chain joins TRBV6-4 and TRBJ2-7, with 8 bases that match TRBD2. Germline V gives CDR1 MRHNA, CDR2 SNTAGT. The CDR3 is 16 residues long. Trimming removed 0 bases from V and 5 bases from J; junction bases left unmatched: 9.